These T cell receptor beta chains were read from a single sample in a study of T cell repertoires in cytomegalovirus infection. TCRdb called the reads again in MiXCR, with one record for every CDR3 protein. This sample has fewer than 300,000 distinct CDR3 sequences, with under 30% found just once. The sample comprised PBMCs. These receptors were taken from a human donor in good health (CMV status not recorded). Some clones in this sample may be carry-over from other donors' samples. Both conserved end residues are part of each CDR3. Fields, in order: clone size, J gene, D gene, V gene, CDR3 protein, CDR3 DNA. The D gene is left open where the match is weak. Rows may omit the clone size; those that give it use once, few, many or a size class.

abundance: NA
j_gene: TRBJ1-5
d_gene: NA
v_gene: TRBV19
CDR3aa: CASIGRLGPQHF
CDR3nt: TGTGCCAGTATAGGGAGACTGGGCCCCCAGCATTTT

abundance: few
j_gene: TRBJ1-3
d_gene: NA
v_gene: TRBV29-1
CDR3aa: CSAQTVTGNTIYF
CDR3nt: TGCAGCGCCCAGACAGTGACTGGAAACACCATATATTTT

abundance: NA
j_gene: TRBJ2-7
d_gene: NA
v_gene: TRBV7-8
CDR3aa: CASSSGTLSYEQYF
CDR3nt: TGTGCCAGCAGCTCCGGGACGCTCTCCTACGAGCAGTACTTC

abundance: NA
j_gene: TRBJ2-7
d_gene: NA
v_gene: TRBV28
CDR3aa: CASSSSAASATDEQYF
CDR3nt: TGTGCCAGCAGTTCCTCCGCGGCTAGCGCAACGGACGAGCAGTACTTC

abundance: NA
j_gene: TRBJ1-1
d_gene: NA
v_gene: TRBV2
CDR3aa: CASSVLRGYTEAFF
CDR3nt: TGTGCCAGCAGTGTCCTGAGGGGTTACACTGAAGCTTTCTTT

abundance: few
j_gene: TRBJ2-1
d_gene: TRBD2
v_gene: TRBV23-1
CDR3aa: CASSQHVIWTSAYNEQFF
CDR3nt: TGCGCCAGCAGTCAACACGTCATCTGGACTAGCGCCTACAATGAGCAGTTCTTC

abundance: NA
j_gene: TRBJ1-2
d_gene: NA
v_gene: TRBV5-4
CDR3aa: CASSLPGTGNYGYTF
CDR3nt: TGTGCCAGCAGCTTGCCCGGGACGGGCAACTATGGCTACACCTTC

abundance: many
j_gene: TRBJ2-4
d_gene: NA
v_gene: TRBV7-2
CDR3aa: CASSLGLGSIQYF
CDR3nt: TGTGCCAGCAGCTTAGGTCTGGGATCCATTCAGTACTTC

abundance: few
j_gene: TRBJ1-1
d_gene: TRBD1
v_gene: TRBV10-3
CDR3aa: CAISGPGQGREDTEAFF
CDR3nt: TGTGCCATCAGTGGACCGGGACAGGGAAGGGAGGACACTGAAGCTTTCTTT

abundance: few
j_gene: TRBJ1-2
d_gene: NA
v_gene: TRBV19
CDR3aa: CASSKIWDVYGYTF
CDR3nt: TGTGCCAGTAGTAAGATCTGGGACGTCTATGGCTACACCTTC

abundance: many
j_gene: TRBJ1-5
d_gene: NA
v_gene: TRBV7-2
CDR3aa: CASSFDRSNQPQHF
CDR3nt: TGTGCCAGCAGCTTTGACAGGTCAAATCAGCCCCAGCATTTT

abundance: NA
j_gene: TRBJ1-3
d_gene: TRBD1
v_gene: TRBV7-6
CDR3aa: CASSWGQSSGNTIYF
CDR3nt: TGTGCCAGCAGCTGGGGACAGTCCTCTGGAAACACCATATATTTT

abundance: NA
j_gene: TRBJ2-2
d_gene: NA
v_gene: TRBV9
CDR3aa: CASSVEQGAGELFF
CDR3nt: TGTGCCAGCAGCGTAGAACAGGGCGCCGGGGAGCTGTTTTTT

abundance: few
j_gene: TRBJ2-1
d_gene: TRBD2
v_gene: TRBV4-1
CDR3aa: CASSQWGLAETNEQFF
CDR3nt: TGCGCCAGCAGCCAGTGGGGACTAGCGGAGACCAATGAGCAGTTCTTC

abundance: few
j_gene: TRBJ2-1
d_gene: NA
v_gene: TRBV29-1
CDR3aa: CSGGPGLRDEQFF
CDR3nt: TGCAGCGGGGGGCCGGGACTAAGGGATGAGCAGTTCTTC

abundance: NA
j_gene: TRBJ1-1
d_gene: NA
v_gene: TRBV18
CDR3aa: CASSPEGMGTEAFF
CDR3nt: TGTGCCAGCTCACCAGAGGGTATGGGCACTGAAGCTTTCTTT

abundance: few
j_gene: TRBJ2-1
d_gene: TRBD2
v_gene: TRBV9
CDR3aa: CASSVEDGGVYNEQFF
CDR3nt: TGTGCCAGCAGCGTAGAAGACGGGGGGGTGTACAATGAGCAGTTCTTC

abundance: NA
j_gene: TRBJ2-2
d_gene: TRBD1
v_gene: TRBV6-5
CDR3aa: CASRVSGGPGELFF
CDR3nt: TGTGCCAGCAGAGTTTCAGGGGGACCCGGGGAGCTGTTTTTT

abundance: few
j_gene: TRBJ1-6
d_gene: NA
v_gene: TRBV7-2
CDR3aa: CASSLVGSNSPLHF
CDR3nt: TGTGCCAGCAGCTTAGTTGGCAGTAATTCACCCCTCCACTTT

abundance: few
j_gene: TRBJ1-1
d_gene: NA
v_gene: TRBV5-1
CDR3aa: CASSLGGGVPNTEAFF
CDR3nt: TGCGCCAGCAGCTTGGGAGGAGGAGTACCGAACACTGAAGCTTTCTTT

abundance: few
j_gene: TRBJ2-2
d_gene: NA
v_gene: TRBV18
CDR3aa: CASSPPGGPNTGELFF
CDR3nt: TGTGCCAGCTCACCCCCCGGGGGACCGAACACCGGGGAGCTGTTTTTT

abundance: NA
j_gene: TRBJ2-1
d_gene: NA
v_gene: TRBV7-8
CDR3aa: CASSLETGSFSGEQFF
CDR3nt: TGTGCCAGCAGCTTAGAAACAGGGAGTTTCAGCGGTGAGCAGTTCTTC

abundance: NA
j_gene: TRBJ2-7
d_gene: NA
v_gene: TRBV5-4
CDR3aa: CASSWGQGYEQYF
CDR3nt: TGTGCCAGCAGCTGGGGGCAGGGGTACGAGCAGTACTTC

abundance: few
j_gene: TRBJ1-6
d_gene: NA
v_gene: TRBV12-3/TRBV12-4
CDR3aa: CASSPVQGRNSPLHF
CDR3nt: TGTGCCAGCAGCCCGGTCCAGGGCCGAAATTCACCCCTCCACTTT

abundance: many
j_gene: TRBJ1-6
d_gene: NA
v_gene: TRBV7-2
CDR3aa: CASSTGLGSPLHF
CDR3nt: TGTGCCAGCAGCACGGGGCTGGGGTCACCCCTCCACTTT

abundance: NA
j_gene: TRBJ2-3
d_gene: NA
v_gene: TRBV28
CDR3aa: CASSFFQGKTTDTQYF
CDR3nt: TGTGCCAGCAGTTTCTTCCAGGGGAAGACCACAGATACGCAGTATTTT

abundance: NA
j_gene: TRBJ2-1
d_gene: NA
v_gene: TRBV11-3
CDR3aa: CASSSGLEQFF
CDR3nt: TGTGCCAGCAGCTCGGGACTTGAGCAGTTCTTC

abundance: few
j_gene: TRBJ2-7
d_gene: NA
v_gene: TRBV28
CDR3aa: CASSRLDSDEQYF
CDR3nt: TGTGCCAGCAGCCGACTTGACAGCGACGAGCAGTACTTC

abundance: NA
j_gene: TRBJ2-1
d_gene: TRBD2
v_gene: TRBV14
CDR3aa: CASSQEGGSPSYNEQFF
CDR3nt: TGTGCCAGCAGCCAAGAGGGGGGGAGCCCCTCCTACAATGAGCAGTTCTTC

abundance: few
j_gene: TRBJ2-3
d_gene: NA
v_gene: TRBV6-6
CDR3aa: CASSYRGASFIADTQYF
CDR3nt: TGTGCCAGCAGTTACAGAGGGGCGTCGTTCATTGCAGATACGCAGTATTTT

abundance: many
j_gene: TRBJ1-6
d_gene: TRBD1
v_gene: TRBV7-8
CDR3aa: CASSPGTGRSPLHF
CDR3nt: TGTGCCAGCAGCCCCGGGACAGGGAGGTCACCCCTCCACTTT

abundance: few
j_gene: TRBJ2-6
d_gene: TRBD1
v_gene: TRBV19
CDR3aa: CASRRTGDSGANVLTF
CDR3nt: TGTGCCAGTAGGAGGACAGGAGACTCTGGGGCCAACGTCCTGACTTTC

abundance: few
j_gene: TRBJ2-3
d_gene: NA
v_gene: TRBV7-6
CDR3aa: CASLLRDSTDTQYF
CDR3nt: TGTGCCAGCCTACTGCGGGACAGCACAGATACGCAGTATTTT

abundance: few
j_gene: TRBJ2-7
d_gene: NA
v_gene: TRBV20-1
CDR3aa: CSAIGPQQYF
CDR3nt: TGCAGTGCCATCGGTCCCCAGCAGTACTTC

abundance: few
j_gene: TRBJ1-5
d_gene: NA
v_gene: TRBV27
CDR3aa: CASSLGGPGPSNQPQHF
CDR3nt: TGTGCCAGCAGTTTAGGGGGGCCGGGACCTAGCAATCAGCCCCAGCATTTT

abundance: many
j_gene: TRBJ2-7
d_gene: NA
v_gene: TRBV7-2
CDR3aa: CASRGSVGYEQYF
CDR3nt: TGTGCCAGCAGAGGTTCTGTAGGTTACGAGCAGTACTTC

abundance: many
j_gene: TRBJ2-5
d_gene: NA
v_gene: TRBV7-2
CDR3aa: CASSLYGPQETQYF
CDR3nt: TGTGCCAGCAGCTTATATGGCCCACAAGAGACCCAGTACTTC

abundance: NA
j_gene: TRBJ1-2
d_gene: NA
v_gene: TRBV7-4
CDR3aa: CASSAGPTDTF
CDR3nt: TGTGCCAGCAGCGCGGGACCTACCGACACCTTC

abundance: NA
j_gene: TRBJ2-2
d_gene: NA
v_gene: TRBV11-2
CDR3aa: CASRLANTGELFF
CDR3nt: TGTGCCAGCAGACTAGCGAACACCGGGGAGCTGTTTTTT

abundance: few
j_gene: TRBJ1-4
d_gene: TRBD1
v_gene: TRBV4-1
CDR3aa: CASSQAGTGGWSNEKLFF
CDR3nt: TGTGCCAGCAGCCAAGCCGGGACAGGGGGCTGGTCTAATGAAAAACTGTTTTTT

abundance: few
j_gene: TRBJ2-7
d_gene: NA
v_gene: TRBV11-2
CDR3aa: CASSLGRGRDEQYF
CDR3nt: TGTGCCAGCAGCTTAGGCAGGGGGAGGGACGAGCAGTACTTC

abundance: few
j_gene: TRBJ2-7
d_gene: NA
v_gene: TRBV4-2
CDR3aa: CASSQEEGGTGRIHEQYF
CDR3nt: TGTGCCAGCAGCCAAGAAGAAGGTGGCACAGGTAGGATCCACGAGCAGTACTTC

abundance: few
j_gene: TRBJ1-3
d_gene: NA
v_gene: TRBV19
CDR3aa: CASSRQAYGNTIYF
CDR3nt: TGTGCCAGTAGTCGACAGGCATATGGAAACACCATATATTTT

abundance: few
j_gene: TRBJ2-3
d_gene: TRBD1
v_gene: TRBV29-1
CDR3aa: CSAADRNTDTQYF
CDR3nt: TGCAGCGCCGCGGACAGGAACACAGATACGCAGTATTTT

abundance: NA
j_gene: TRBJ2-7
d_gene: TRBD1
v_gene: TRBV29-1
CDR3aa: CSHKTGDSYEQYF
CDR3nt: TGCAGCCACAAGACAGGGGATTCCTACGAGCAGTACTTC

abundance: NA
j_gene: TRBJ1-4
d_gene: NA
v_gene: TRBV29-1
CDR3aa: CSGAWGEKLFF
CDR3nt: TGCAGCGGCGCCTGGGGGGAAAAACTGTTTTTT

abundance: NA
j_gene: TRBJ1-5
d_gene: NA
v_gene: TRBV12-3/TRBV12-4
CDR3aa: CASSRASDSRQPQHF
CDR3nt: TGTGCCAGCAGTCGGGCCTCGGACAGCCGCCAGCCCCAGCATTTT

abundance: many
j_gene: TRBJ1-1
d_gene: NA
v_gene: TRBV7-2
CDR3aa: CASSVPGFRLDTEAFF
CDR3nt: TGTGCCAGCAGCGTACCAGGGTTTAGGCTGGACACTGAAGCTTTCTTT

abundance: once
j_gene: TRBJ2-2
d_gene: TRBD1
v_gene: TRBV2
CDR3aa: CASLLRTGGLGTGELFF
CDR3nt: TGTGCCAGCCTCTTAAGGACAGGGGGTTTGGGCACCGGGGAGCTGTTTTTT

abundance: few
j_gene: TRBJ1-2
d_gene: TRBD1
v_gene: TRBV2
CDR3aa: CAGQGRTNGYTF
CDR3nt: TGTGCCGGACAGGGAAGAACTAATGGCTACACCTTC

abundance: NA
j_gene: TRBJ1-4
d_gene: NA
v_gene: TRBV7-9
CDR3aa: CASSSYRTTANEKLFF
CDR3nt: TGTGCCAGCAGCTCCTATAGGACAACAGCTAATGAAAAACTGTTTTTT

abundance: few
j_gene: TRBJ2-1
d_gene: TRBD1
v_gene: TRBV28
CDR3aa: CASSLLGTGVSYNEQFF
CDR3nt: TGTGCCAGCAGTTTATTGGGGACAGGGGTCTCCTACAATGAGCAGTTCTTC

abundance: many
j_gene: TRBJ2-6
d_gene: NA
v_gene: TRBV7-8
CDR3aa: CASSLVGRTGANVLTF
CDR3nt: TGTGCCAGCAGCTTGGTAGGGAGAACTGGGGCCAACGTCCTGACTTTC

abundance: NA
j_gene: TRBJ2-5
d_gene: TRBD1
v_gene: TRBV27
CDR3aa: CASSLYTGEETQYF
CDR3nt: TGTGCCAGCAGTTTATACACAGGGGAAGAGACCCAGTACTTC

abundance: many
j_gene: TRBJ2-2
d_gene: NA
v_gene: TRBV19
CDR3aa: CASSMVVGELFF
CDR3nt: TGTGCCAGTAGTATGGTGGTCGGGGAGCTGTTTTTT